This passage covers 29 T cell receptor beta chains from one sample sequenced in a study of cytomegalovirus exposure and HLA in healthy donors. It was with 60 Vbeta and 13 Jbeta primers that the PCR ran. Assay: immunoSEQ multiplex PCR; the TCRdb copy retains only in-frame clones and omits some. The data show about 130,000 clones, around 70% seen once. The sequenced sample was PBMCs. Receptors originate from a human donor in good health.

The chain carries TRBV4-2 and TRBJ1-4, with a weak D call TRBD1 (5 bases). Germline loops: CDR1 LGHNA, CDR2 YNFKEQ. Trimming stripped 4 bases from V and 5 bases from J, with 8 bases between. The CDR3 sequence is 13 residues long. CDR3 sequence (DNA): TGTGCCAGCAGCCTGCAGGGAAATGAAAAACTGTTTTTT. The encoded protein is CASSLQGNEKLFF.

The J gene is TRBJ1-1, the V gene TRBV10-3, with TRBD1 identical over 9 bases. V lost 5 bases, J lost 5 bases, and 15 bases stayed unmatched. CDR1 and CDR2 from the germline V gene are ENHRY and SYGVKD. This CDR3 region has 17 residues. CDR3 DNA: TGTGCCATCAGTAAAGGAAACAGGGGGCGGGAAGGAACTGAAGCTTTCTTT. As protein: CAISKGNRGREGTEAFF.

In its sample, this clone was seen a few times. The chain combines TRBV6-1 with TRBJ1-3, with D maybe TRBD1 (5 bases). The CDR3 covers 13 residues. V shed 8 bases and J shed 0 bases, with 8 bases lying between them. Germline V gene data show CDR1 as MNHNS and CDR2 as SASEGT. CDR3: CASEDTSGNTIYF. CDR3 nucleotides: TGTGCCAGCGAGGACACCTCTGGAAACACCATATATTTT.

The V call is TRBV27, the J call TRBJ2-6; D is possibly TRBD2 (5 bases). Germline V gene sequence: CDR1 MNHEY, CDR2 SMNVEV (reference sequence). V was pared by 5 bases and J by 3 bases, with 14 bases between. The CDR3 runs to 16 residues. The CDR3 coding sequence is TGTGCCAGCAGTCCCGGGGTTTGGGATGGGGCCAACGTCCTGACTTTC. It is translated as CASSPGVWDGANVLTF.

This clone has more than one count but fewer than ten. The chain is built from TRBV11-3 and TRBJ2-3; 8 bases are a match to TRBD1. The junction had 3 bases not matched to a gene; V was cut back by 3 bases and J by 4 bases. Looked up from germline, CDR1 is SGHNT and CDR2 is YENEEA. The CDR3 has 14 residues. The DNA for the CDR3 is TGTGCCAGCAGCTTTCAGGGGGCGTCAGATACGCAGTATTTT. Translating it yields CASSFQGASDTQYF.

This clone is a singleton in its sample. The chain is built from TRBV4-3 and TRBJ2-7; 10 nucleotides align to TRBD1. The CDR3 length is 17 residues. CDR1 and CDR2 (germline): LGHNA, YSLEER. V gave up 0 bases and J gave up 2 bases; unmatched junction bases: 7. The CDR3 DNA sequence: TGCGCCAGCAGCCAAGATTCCATGGGACAGGGGACCTACGAGCAGTACTTC. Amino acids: CASSQDSMGQGTYEQYF.

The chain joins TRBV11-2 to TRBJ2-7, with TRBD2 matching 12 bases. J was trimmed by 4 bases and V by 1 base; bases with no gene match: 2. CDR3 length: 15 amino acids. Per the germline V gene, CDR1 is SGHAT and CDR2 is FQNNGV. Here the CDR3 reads CASSLATSGRYEQYF. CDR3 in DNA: TGTGCCAGCAGCTTAGCCACTAGCGGGAGGTACGAGCAGTACTTC.

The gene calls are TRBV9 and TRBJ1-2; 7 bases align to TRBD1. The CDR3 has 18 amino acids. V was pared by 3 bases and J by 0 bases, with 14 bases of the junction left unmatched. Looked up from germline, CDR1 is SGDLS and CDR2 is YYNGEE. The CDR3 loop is CASSGTGTDEAANYGYTF. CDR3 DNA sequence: TGTGCCAGCAGCGGTACCGGGACAGACGAGGCCGCTAACTATGGCTACACCTTC.

The CDR3 region has the DNA TGTGCCAGCAGTCTCACCGGGAGGTGGGCGGATACGCAGTATTTT. This sequence encodes CASSLTGRWADTQYF. The gene calls are TRBV27 and TRBJ2-3, with 7 positions matching TRBD2. The germline V gene encodes CDR1 MNHEY and CDR2 SMNVEV (reference sequence). Germline trimming cut 5 bases from V and 6 bases from J; bases unmatched to any gene: 11. The CDR3 totals 15 residues.

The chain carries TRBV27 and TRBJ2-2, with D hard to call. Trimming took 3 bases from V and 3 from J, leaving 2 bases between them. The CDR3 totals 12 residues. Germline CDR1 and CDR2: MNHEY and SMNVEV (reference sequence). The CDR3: CASSFYTGELFF. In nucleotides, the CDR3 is TGTGCCAGCAGTTTCTACACCGGGGAGCTGTTTTTT.

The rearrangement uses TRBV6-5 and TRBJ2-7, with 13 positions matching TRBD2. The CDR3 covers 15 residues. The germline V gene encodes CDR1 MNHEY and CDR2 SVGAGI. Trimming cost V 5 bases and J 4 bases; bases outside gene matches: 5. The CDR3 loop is CASSGTSGGAYEQYF. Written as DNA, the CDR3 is TGTGCCAGCAGTGGCACTAGCGGGGGGGCGTACGAGCAGTACTTC.

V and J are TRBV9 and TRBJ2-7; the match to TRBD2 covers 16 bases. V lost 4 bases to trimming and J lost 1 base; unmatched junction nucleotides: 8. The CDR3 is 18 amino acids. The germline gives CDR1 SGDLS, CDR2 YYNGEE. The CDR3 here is CASSLGTSGRGASYEQYF. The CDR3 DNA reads TGTGCCAGCAGCCTCGGGACTAGCGGGAGGGGAGCGTCCTACGAGCAGTACTTC. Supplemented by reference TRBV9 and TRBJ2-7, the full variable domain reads DSGVTQTPKHLITATGQRVTLRCSPRSGDLSVYWYQQSLDQGLQFLIQYYNGEERAKGNILERFSAQQFPDLHSELNLSSLELGDSALYFCASSLGTSGRGASYEQYFGPGTRLTVT.

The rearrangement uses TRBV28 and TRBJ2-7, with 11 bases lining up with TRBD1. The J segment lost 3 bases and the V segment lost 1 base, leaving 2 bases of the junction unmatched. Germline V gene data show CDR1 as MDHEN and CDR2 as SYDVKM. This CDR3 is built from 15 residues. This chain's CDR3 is CASSLLGQGDYEQYF. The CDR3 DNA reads TGTGCCAGCAGTTTATTGGGACAGGGGGACTACGAGCAGTACTTC.

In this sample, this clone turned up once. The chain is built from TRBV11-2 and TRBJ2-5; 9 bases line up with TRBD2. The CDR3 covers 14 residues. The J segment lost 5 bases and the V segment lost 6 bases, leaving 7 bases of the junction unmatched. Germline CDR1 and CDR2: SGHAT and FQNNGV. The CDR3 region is CASSGGRAPETQYF. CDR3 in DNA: TGTGCCAGCAGTGGCGGGAGGGCCCCGGAGACCCAGTACTTC.

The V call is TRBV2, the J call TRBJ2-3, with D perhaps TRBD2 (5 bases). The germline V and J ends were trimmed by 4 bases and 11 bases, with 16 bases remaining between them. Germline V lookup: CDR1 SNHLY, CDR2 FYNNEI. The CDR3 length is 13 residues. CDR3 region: CASSGRLPPEQYF. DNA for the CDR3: TGTGCCAGCAGTGGTCGACTACCTCCGGAGCAGTATTTT. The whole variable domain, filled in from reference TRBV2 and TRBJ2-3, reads EPEVTQTPSHQVTQMGQEVILRCVPISNHLYFYWYRQILGQKVEFLVSFYNNEISEKSEIFDDQFSVERPDGSNFTLKIRSTKLEDSAMYFCASSGRLPPEQYFGPGTRLTVL.

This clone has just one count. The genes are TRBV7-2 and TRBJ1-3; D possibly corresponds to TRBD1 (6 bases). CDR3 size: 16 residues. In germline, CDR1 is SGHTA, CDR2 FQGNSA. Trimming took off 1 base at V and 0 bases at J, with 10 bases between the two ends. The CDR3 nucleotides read TGTGCCAGCAGCTTAGGACCAGGGGCCTCTGGAAACACCATATATTTT. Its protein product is CASSLGPGASGNTIYF.

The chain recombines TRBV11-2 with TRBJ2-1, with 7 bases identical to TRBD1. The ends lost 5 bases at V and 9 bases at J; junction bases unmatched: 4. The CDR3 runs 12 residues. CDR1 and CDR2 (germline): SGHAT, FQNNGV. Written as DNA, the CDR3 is TGTGCCAGCAGCGGACCAGGGGGTGAGCAGTTCTTC. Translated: CASSGPGGEQFF.

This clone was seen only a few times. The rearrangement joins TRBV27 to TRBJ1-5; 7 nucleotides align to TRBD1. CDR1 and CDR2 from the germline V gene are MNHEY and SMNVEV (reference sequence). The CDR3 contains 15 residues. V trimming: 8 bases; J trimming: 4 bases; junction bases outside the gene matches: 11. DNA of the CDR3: TGTGCCAGCGGGTTCCCGGGACAGCTTAATCAGCCCCAGCATTTT. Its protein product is CASGFPGQLNQPQHF.

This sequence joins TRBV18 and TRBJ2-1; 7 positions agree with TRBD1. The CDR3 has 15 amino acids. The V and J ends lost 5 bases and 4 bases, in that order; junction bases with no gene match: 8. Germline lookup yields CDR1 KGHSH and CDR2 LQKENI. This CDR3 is CASSTRGLGYNEQFF. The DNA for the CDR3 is TGTGCCAGCTCAACAAGGGGGCTGGGGTACAATGAGCAGTTCTTC. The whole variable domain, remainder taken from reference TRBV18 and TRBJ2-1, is NAGVMQNPRHLVRRRGQEARLRCSPMKGHSHVYWYRQLPEEGLKFMVYLQKENIIDESGMPKERFSAEFPKEGPSILRIQQVVRGDSAAYFCASSTRGLGYNEQFFGPGTRLTVL.

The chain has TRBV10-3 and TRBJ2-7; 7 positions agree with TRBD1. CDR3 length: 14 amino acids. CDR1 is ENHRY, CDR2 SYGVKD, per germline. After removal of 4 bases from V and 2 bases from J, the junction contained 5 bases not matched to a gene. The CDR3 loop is CAISGTGGTYEQYF. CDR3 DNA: TGTGCCATCAGTGGGACAGGTGGTACCTACGAGCAGTACTTC.

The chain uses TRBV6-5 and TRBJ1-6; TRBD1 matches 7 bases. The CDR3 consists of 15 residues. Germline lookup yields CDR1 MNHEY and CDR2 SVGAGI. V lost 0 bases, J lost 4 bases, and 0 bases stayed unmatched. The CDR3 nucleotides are TGTGCCAGCAGTTACTCGACAGGGTATAATTCACCCCTCCACTTT. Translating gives CASSYSTGYNSPLHF.

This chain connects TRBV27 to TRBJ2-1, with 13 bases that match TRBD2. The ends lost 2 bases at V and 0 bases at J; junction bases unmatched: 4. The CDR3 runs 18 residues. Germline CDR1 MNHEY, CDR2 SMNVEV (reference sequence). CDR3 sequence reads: CASSLGGLAGDSYNEQFF. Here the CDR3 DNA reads TGTGCCAGCAGTTTAGGAGGACTAGCGGGAGACTCCTACAATGAGCAGTTCTTC.

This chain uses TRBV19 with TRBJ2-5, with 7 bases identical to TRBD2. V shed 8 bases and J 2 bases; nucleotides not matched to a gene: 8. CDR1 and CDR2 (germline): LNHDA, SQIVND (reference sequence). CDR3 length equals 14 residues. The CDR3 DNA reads TGTGCCAGTCGCCAGGTAGCGGGTCAAGAGACCCAGTACTTC. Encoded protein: CASRQVAGQETQYF.

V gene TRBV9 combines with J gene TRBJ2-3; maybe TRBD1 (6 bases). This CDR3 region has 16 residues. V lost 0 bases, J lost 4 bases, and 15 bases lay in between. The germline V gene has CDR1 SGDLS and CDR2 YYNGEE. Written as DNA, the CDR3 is TGTGCCAGCAGCGTAGAGTCTATAGGGGGTTCAGATACGCAGTATTTT. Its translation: CASSVESIGGSDTQYF. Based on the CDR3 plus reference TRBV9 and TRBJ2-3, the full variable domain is DSGVTQTPKHLITATGQRVTLRCSPRSGDLSVYWYQQSLDQGLQFLIQYYNGEERAKGNILERFSAQQFPDLHSELNLSSLELGDSALYFCASSVESIGGSDTQYFGPGTRLTVL.

The CDR3 here is CASSALGGTDTQYF. As DNA, the CDR3 is TGTGCCAGCAGTGCGTTGGGAGGCACAGATACGCAGTATTTT. The chain couples TRBV9 to TRBJ2-3; D is perhaps TRBD2 (5 bases). Trimming removed 5 bases from V and 1 base from J, with 11 bases in between. The CDR3 has 14 residues. Germline loops: CDR1 SGDLS, CDR2 YYNGEE.

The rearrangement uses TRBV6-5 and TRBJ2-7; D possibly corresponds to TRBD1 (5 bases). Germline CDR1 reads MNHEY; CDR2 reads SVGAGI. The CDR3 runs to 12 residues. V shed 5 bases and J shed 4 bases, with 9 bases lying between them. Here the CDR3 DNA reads TGTGCCAGCAGTAGGGGTCGGTACGAGCAGTACTTC. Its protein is CASSRGRYEQYF.

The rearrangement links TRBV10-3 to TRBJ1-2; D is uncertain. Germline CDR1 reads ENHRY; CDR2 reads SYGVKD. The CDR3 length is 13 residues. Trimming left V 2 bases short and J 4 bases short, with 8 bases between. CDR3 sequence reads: CAISESQFYGYTF. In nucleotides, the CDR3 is TGTGCCATCAGTGAGAGTCAGTTCTATGGCTACACCTTC.

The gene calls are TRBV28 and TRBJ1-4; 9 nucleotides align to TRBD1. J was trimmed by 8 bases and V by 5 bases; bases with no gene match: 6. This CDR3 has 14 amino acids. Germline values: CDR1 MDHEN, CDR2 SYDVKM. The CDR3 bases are TGTGCCAGCAGTGGCGGGACAGGGCGAGAAAAACTGTTTTTT. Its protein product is CASSGGTGREKLFF.

CDR3 in DNA: TGTGCCAGCAGTCCTCGCCGTACAGGGGCTGGAAACACCATATATTTT. This sequence encodes CASSPRRTGAGNTIYF. V is TRBV6-6 and J is TRBJ1-3, with TRBD1 matching 7 bases. Germline trimming cut 5 bases from V and 2 bases from J; bases unmatched to any gene: 9. CDR3 size: 16 residues. Germline values: CDR1 MNHNY, CDR2 SVGAGI (reference sequence).